The T cell receptor (beta chain) described here comes from a study of T cell responses to AZD1222 COVID-19 vaccine. The study's findings and limits: Along spike, vaccine-associated CD4 TCRs were found throughout, with dominance at 160-218 and 743-854. At baseline, just a handful of AZD1222 recipients tested seropositive. Repertoires were obtained solely post-peak T cell response. A mostly white British donor set with more females was recruited, and clonal diversity was possibly underestimated.

In the case of this clone: The antigen remains unidentified.

With 5 bases clipped from V and 4 bases from J, the junction kept 3 bases outside the gene matches. CDR1 KGHSH and CDR2 LQKENI come from the germline V gene. CDR3 size: 14 residues. The repertoire was sequenced with immunoSEQ multiplex PCR; TCRdb's copy has only in-frame clones and lacks some. The data hold under 200,000 clones, with 90% observed a single time. V and J are TRBV18 and TRBJ1-1, with 11 bases matching TRBD1. The source material was peripheral blood, sampled on day 0 of AZD1222 vaccination. The source is an adult in good health. As DNA, the CDR3 is TGTGCCAGCTCAACCGGGACAGGGGGCACTGAAGCTTTCTTT. Translating it yields CASSTGTGGTEAFF.